These 8 T cell receptor beta chains were sequenced from one sample in a study of response to subunit inactivated influenza vaccine. TCRdb re-called the RT-PCR reads with MiXCR, one entry per CDR3 protein. In the table there are about 540,000 distinct CDR3 sequences, approximately 24% of which are singletons. These data are also associated with another study on T cells expressing NK-cell markers. That work states: 5'RACE template switching with UMIs produced the TCR beta cDNA.

Sample: CD4+ T cells sorted from PBMCs, taken 12 days after vaccination. These receptor sequences come from a man in his fifties or sixties who received an inactivated influenza vaccine.

The rearrangement links TRBV6-1 to TRBJ1-5, with no clear D. The CDR3 is made up of 16 amino acids. The V end lost 5 bases, the J end lost 6 bases, and 20 bases lay between the germline ends. CDR1 and CDR2 from the germline V gene are MNHNS and SASEGT. CDR3 amino acids: CASSPPPKYRGQPQHF. The DNA for the CDR3 is TGTGCCAGCAGTCCCCCACCAAAATACCGGGGTCAGCCCCAGCATTTT.

This chain connects TRBV7-2 to TRBJ2-1; 8 bases match TRBD2. CDR3 length equals 15 residues. The germline V gene has CDR1 SGHTA and CDR2 FQGNSA. V lost 6 bases, J lost 4 bases, and 8 bases stayed unmatched. For the CDR3, the DNA is TGTGCCAGCAGTACGACAACGGGAGGGTACAATGAGCAGTTCTTC. The encoded protein is CASSTTTGGYNEQFF.

This chain uses TRBV24-1 with TRBJ2-1, with a possible D match to TRBD1 (6 bases). This CDR3 has 16 amino acids. V lost 3 bases and J 0 bases, leaving 11 bases between the germline ends. Germline CDR1 KGHDR, CDR2 SFDVKD. CDR3 residues: CATSDPQGNSYNEQFF. The CDR3 nucleotides are TGTGCCACCAGTGATCCACAGGGAAACTCCTACAATGAGCAGTTCTTC.

This clonotype was seen a few times. The chain links TRBV7-2 to TRBJ2-7; D gene uncertain. Germline V gene lookup returns CDR1 SGHTA and CDR2 FQGNSA. V lost 1 base to trimming and J lost 5 bases, with 15 bases between them. CDR3 length: 15 residues. In DNA form, the CDR3 reads TGTGCCAGCAGCTTAGTTGGGGTTAGTCGGGACGAGCAGTACTTC. As protein: CASSLVGVSRDEQYF. Based on the CDR3 plus reference TRBV7-2 and TRBJ2-7, the full variable domain is GAGVSQSPSNKVTEKGKDVELRCDPISGHTALYWYRQSLGQGLEFLIYFQGNSAPDKSGLPSDRFSAERTGGSVSTLTIQRTQQEDSAVYLCASSLVGVSRDEQYFGPGTRLTVT.

CDR3 DNA: TGTGCCAGCAGTACAGGACTAGCGGGGGGGGTCCTAAGAGGAGCCTACAATGAGCAGTTCTTC. It encodes CASSTGLAGGVLRGAYNEQFF. The chain joins TRBV6-2 or TRBV6-3 to TRBJ2-1, with 15 bases identical to TRBD2. Trimming at V came to 5 bases and at J to 2 bases, leaving 16 bases not matched to a gene. CDR1 MNHEY and CDR2 SVGEGT come from the germline V gene. The CDR3 is made up of 21 amino acids.

The genes are TRBV19 and TRBJ1-5; no reliable D call. The length of the CDR3 is 15 residues. V was clipped by 3 bases and J by 2 bases, with 11 bases between them. The germline V gene encodes CDR1 LNHDA and CDR2 SQIVND (reference sequence). This chain's CDR3 is CASSIQSGGNQPQHF. DNA for the CDR3: TGTGCCAGTAGTATCCAGTCAGGCGGCAATCAGCCCCAGCATTTT.

This chain links TRBV10-2 with TRBJ2-1; D gene uncertain. Germline V CDR1 and CDR2: WSHSY, SAAADI. The CDR3 covers 15 residues. Trimming took off 6 bases at V and 0 bases at J, with 12 bases between the two ends. This chain's CDR3 is CASRFADSSYNEQFF. In DNA form, the CDR3 reads TGCGCCAGCAGATTTGCGGATAGCTCCTACAATGAGCAGTTCTTC.

About this clonotype: A read error may explain this, as a much larger clone is one base away. This chain uses TRBV12-3 or TRBV12-4 with TRBJ2-5; D call uncertain. This CDR3 is 13 amino acids long. Trimming removed 4 bases at V and 5 bases at J, with 11 bases between. Here the CDR3 reads CASSSGIGETQYF. CDR3 in DNA: TGTGCCAGCAGTTCAGGAATAGGGGAGACCCAGTACTTC.